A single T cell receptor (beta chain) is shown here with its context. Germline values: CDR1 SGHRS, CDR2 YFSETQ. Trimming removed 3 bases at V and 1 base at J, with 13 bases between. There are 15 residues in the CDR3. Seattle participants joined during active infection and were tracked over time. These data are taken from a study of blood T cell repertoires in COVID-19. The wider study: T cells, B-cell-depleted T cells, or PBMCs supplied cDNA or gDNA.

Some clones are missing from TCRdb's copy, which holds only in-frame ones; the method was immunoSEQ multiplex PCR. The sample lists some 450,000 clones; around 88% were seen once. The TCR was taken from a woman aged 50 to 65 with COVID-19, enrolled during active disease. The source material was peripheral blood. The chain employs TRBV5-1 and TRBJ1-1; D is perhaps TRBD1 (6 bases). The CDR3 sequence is CASSYQRGGNTEAFF. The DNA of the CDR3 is TGCGCCAGCAGCTACCAAAGGGGGGGGAACACTGAAGCTTTCTTT.